The 27 T cell receptor beta chains below come from one sample, sequenced in a study of human T cells and chemical hapten exposure (dated by TCRdb to the early 2020s). The intended sense of this specimen's time point label: pre-sensitization, week 0. Taken with the paper, the label for treatment or condition translates to: therapeutic diphenylcyclopropenone sensitization with weekly scalp DPC. Total RNA was extracted from unfractionated whole blood collected in Tempus Blood RNA tubes. The library was generated by RACE. Sequencing relied on a NextSeq 500. In-frame beta chains were kept once TCRdb had trimmed the public reads at Q25 with fastp and called clones with MiXCR. Each CDR3 protein appears once, grouped with its most common genes and DNA. This sample gives over 50,000 distinct CDR3 sequences in total; 9.5% to 10% of them show up just once. The ten largest clones take up roughly a tenth of the sample.

The sequencing here drew on whole blood, taken in connection with sensitization to the hapten diphenylcyclopropenone (DPC). Source of these receptors: a woman younger than 45 with alopecia areata. Some clones in this sample may be carry-over from other donors' samples.

The chain employs TRBV18 and TRBJ2-7; D is unresolved. The V end lost 2 bases, the J end lost 0 bases, and 5 bases lay between the germline ends. The V gene's germline CDR1 is KGHSH and CDR2 LQKENI. This CDR3 has 13 amino acids. Written as DNA, the CDR3 is TGTGCCAGCTCACCAGCGGCCTCCTACGAGCAGTACTTC. Its protein product is CASSPAASYEQYF.

This clonotype was found many times. The rearrangement joins TRBV4-1 to TRBJ1-1; the D gene is possibly TRBD1 (5 bases). From germline, CDR1 is MGHRA and CDR2 YSYEKL. The CDR3 sequence is 19 residues long. V was shortened by 1 base and J by 2 bases, with 23 bases between the two germline ends. This CDR3 reads CASSQVQATISGANTEAFF. CDR3 coding DNA: TGCGCCAGCAGCCAAGTCCAGGCTACGATAAGTGGGGCCAACACTGAAGCTTTCTTT.

This CDR3 reads CASSQALIADGFYGYTF. The CDR3 DNA reads as TGTGCCAGCAGCCAGGCTTTAATCGCCGACGGCTTTTATGGCTACACCTTC. The V gene is TRBV3-1, the J gene TRBJ1-2; D not resolved. Trimming took off 3 bases at V and 5 bases at J, with 22 bases between the two ends. CDR3 length: 17 amino acids. CDR1 and CDR2 from the germline V gene are LGHDT and YNNKEL (reference sequence).

This clonotype was detected only a few times. J is TRBJ1-4 and V is TRBV24-1, with 8 positions matching TRBD1. Germline CDR1 and CDR2: KGHDR and SFDVKD. J gave up 8 bases and V 3 bases, and 7 bases lay outside the gene matches. The CDR3 consists of 15 residues. CDR3 sequence: CATSDGGQGSEKLFF. In DNA, the CDR3 is TGTGCCACCAGTGATGGTGGACAGGGAAGCGAAAAACTGTTTTTT.

CDR3 DNA sequence: TGCGCCAGCAGCCTCGCGACTAGCGGGGGCTTCACAGATACGCAGTATTTT. As protein: CASSLATSGGFTDTQYF. The rearrangement joins TRBV5-1 to TRBJ2-3, with 12 bases fitting TRBD2. Germline CDR1 is SGHRS and CDR2 is YFSETQ. J was trimmed by 2 bases and V by 4 bases; bases with no gene match: 8. CDR3 size: 17 residues.

This clonotype was seen a handful of times. The chain is built from TRBV10-3 and TRBJ2-3; D may be TRBD1 or TRBD2 (6 bases each). The V end lost 6 bases, the J end lost 6 bases, and 16 bases lay between the germline ends. This CDR3 contains 14 residues. From germline, CDR1 is ENHRY and CDR2 SYGVKD. The CDR3 here is CAISLPGAGDTQYF. DNA for the CDR3: TGTGCCATCAGCCTGCCGGGGGCCGGGGATACGCAGTATTTT.

This clonotype has a count of ten or more. The chain uses TRBV3-1 and TRBJ1-1; D not certain. CDR1 and CDR2 from the germline V gene are LGHDT and YNNKEL (reference sequence). The V end was cut by 4 bases, the J end by 2 bases, with 11 bases between. The CDR3 is 14 amino acids. The CDR3 region is CASSPSHGNTEAFF. CDR3 nucleotide sequence: TGTGCCAGCAGCCCCTCTCATGGAAACACTGAAGCTTTCTTT.

This clonotype has just a few counts. The V and J genes are TRBV6-1 and TRBJ2-1; a weak D match, TRBD2 (6 bases). The ends were cut back, 2 bases at V and 8 bases at J, with 16 bases in the middle. There are 15 residues in the CDR3. Germline CDR1 is MNHNS and CDR2 is SASEGT. The CDR3 reads CASSERFGGCHEQFF. The CDR3 region has the DNA TGTGCCAGCAGTGAACGGTTTGGAGGGTGTCATGAGCAGTTCTTC.

This clonotype was observed many times. This chain links TRBV20-1 with TRBJ2-1, with 8 bases that match TRBD1. Germline V CDR1 and CDR2: DFQATT, SNEGSKA (reference sequence). V was clipped by 6 bases and J by 4 bases; unmatched bases: 8. This CDR3 spans 14 amino acids. As DNA, the CDR3 is TGCAGTGCCCCTCGACAGGGGTTTTACAATGAGCAGTTCTTC. This gives the protein CSAPRQGFYNEQFF.

The chain joins TRBV7-2 to TRBJ1-5; TRBD1 matches 11 bases. Germline V gives CDR1 SGHTA, CDR2 FQGNSA. The length of the CDR3 is 15 residues. Trimming cost V 5 bases and J 5 bases; bases outside gene matches: 5. CDR3 residues: CASSAGTGGDQPQHF. The CDR3 DNA follows: TGTGCCAGCAGCGCAGGGACAGGGGGAGATCAGCCCCAGCATTTT.

In this sample, this clonotype turned up a few times. This rearrangement joins TRBV7-9 to TRBJ1-1, with 9 bases lining up with TRBD1. The CDR3 covers 15 residues. CDR1 is SEHNR and CDR2 is FQNEAQ in the germline V gene (reference sequence). The ends lost 1 base at V and 5 bases at J; junction bases unmatched: 5. DNA of the CDR3: TGTGCCAGCAGCTTAGTAACAGGGGGCGGAACTGAAGCTTTCTTT. This encodes CASSLVTGGGTEAFF.

The CDR3 sequence: CASNSGGAEETQYF. CDR3 in DNA: TGTGCCAGCAACAGCGGGGGGGCGGAAGAGACCCAGTACTTC. The gene calls are TRBV7-2 and TRBJ2-5, with 10 bases aligning to TRBD2. Germline CDR1 reads SGHTA; CDR2 reads FQGNSA. CDR3 length: 14 residues. The V segment lost 7 bases and the J segment 3 bases; nucleotides outside the gene matches: 5.

The sample holds a few counts of this clonotype. The rearrangement links TRBV4-3 to TRBJ1-5; D is undetermined. Trimming shortened V by 3 bases and J by 4 bases, and 10 bases separated the two germline ends. Germline assignment: CDR1 LGHNA and CDR2 YSLEER. The CDR3 extends over 14 amino acids. The CDR3 DNA reads as TGCGCCAGCAGCCAGGTGTGGGGTAATCAGCCCCAGCATTTT. Its translation: CASSQVWGNQPQHF.

This clonotype has more than one count but fewer than ten. This chain connects TRBV7-2 to TRBJ2-5, with D uncertain. Germline assignment: CDR1 SGHTA and CDR2 FQGNSA. The V end was cut by 2 bases, the J end by 4 bases, with 5 bases between. CDR3 length: 12 amino acids. Written as DNA, the CDR3 is TGTGCCAGCAGCTTATATCGAGAGACCCAGTACTTC. Residues: CASSLYRETQYF.

This clonotype was detected only a few times. The V gene is TRBV20-1, the J gene TRBJ1-4; possible D gene TRBD1, 5 bases. Germline lookup yields CDR1 DFQATT and CDR2 SNEGSKA (reference sequence). The CDR3 covers 15 residues. V gave up 6 bases and J gave up 0 bases, with 14 bases separating them. CDR3 residues: CSARSGMTTNEKLFF. CDR3 in DNA: TGCAGTGCCAGATCAGGGATGACAACTAATGAAAAACTGTTTTTT.

In its sample, this clonotype was seen a few times. The CDR3 coding sequence is TGTGCCAGCAGACGGGACAGTTCCTCTGGAAACACCATATATTTT. Translation gives CASRRDSSSGNTIYF. The rearrangement links TRBV6-1 to TRBJ1-3; 7 bases map to TRBD1. Germline loops: CDR1 MNHNS, CDR2 SASEGT. With V trimmed by 6 bases and J by 0 bases, 5 bases remained unmatched. This CDR3 has 15 amino acids.

The rearrangement uses TRBV20-1 and TRBJ2-2, with a tentative D call TRBD2 (7 bases). Germline loops: CDR1 DFQATT, CDR2 SNEGSKA (reference sequence). The length of the CDR3 is 14 residues. Trimming cost V 6 bases and J 5 bases, with 16 bases left between them. The CDR3 loop reads CSALWGGRTGELFF. CDR3 DNA sequence: TGCAGTGCGCTGTGGGGGGGCCGAACCGGGGAGCTGTTTTTT.

The V and J genes are TRBV6-6 and TRBJ1-1; the match to TRBD1 covers 7 bases. The length of the CDR3 is 15 residues. The junction had 4 bases not matched to a gene; V was cut back by 0 bases and J by 3 bases. Germline V gene data show CDR1 as MNHNY and CDR2 as SVGAGI (reference sequence). The CDR3 loop is CASSYSARGYTEAFF. The CDR3 DNA is TGTGCCAGCAGTTACTCGGCCAGGGGGTACACTGAAGCTTTCTTT.

This clonotype was detected a few times. The chain employs TRBV28 and TRBJ1-5, with D possibly TRBD1 on 5 matching bases. The CDR3 runs 15 residues. V gave up 6 bases and J gave up 0 bases, with 12 bases separating them. The germline CDR1 and CDR2 sequences are MDHEN and SYDVKM. CDR3 DNA: TGTGCCAGCAGCAAGTGGGACTATAGCAATCAGCCCCAGCATTTT. The encoded protein is CASSKWDYSNQPQHF.

This clonotype was seen many times. The DNA of the CDR3 is TGTGCCAGCAGTGCGCAGGGACGTCAGCCCCAGCATTTT. As protein: CASSAQGRQPQHF. The V call is TRBV6-5, the J call TRBJ1-5, with D perhaps matching TRBD1 (5 bases). Trimming took 5 bases from V and 6 from J, leaving 11 bases between them. Germline CDR1 is MNHEY and CDR2 is SVGAGI. The CDR3 loop spans 13 amino acids.

The rearrangement joins TRBV5-4 to TRBJ1-5, with TRBD1 matching over 8 bases. V gave up 4 bases and J gave up 0 bases; unmatched junction bases: 9. Per the germline V gene, CDR1 is SGHNT and CDR2 is YYREEE (reference sequence). This CDR3 comprises 17 residues. The CDR3 nucleotides are TGTGCCAGCAGCCCCCCGCGACAGGGGCATAGCAATCAGCCCCAGCATTTT. It specifies CASSPPRQGHSNQPQHF. The full variable domain, with the rest looked up from reference TRBV5-4 and TRBJ1-5, is ETGVTQSPTHLIKTRGQQVTLRCSSQSGHNTVSWYQQALGQGPQFIFQYYREEENGRGNFPPRFSGLQFPNYSSELNVNALELDDSALYLCASSPPRQGHSNQPQHFGDGTRLSIL.

The rearrangement links TRBV5-1 to TRBJ2-7; D gene unclear. Trimming shortened V by 0 bases and J by 6 bases, and 13 bases separated the two germline ends. Per germline, CDR1 SGHRS and CDR2 YFSETQ. The CDR3 loop spans 14 amino acids. CDR3: CASSLGVEVGEQYF. In DNA form, the CDR3 reads TGCGCCAGCAGCTTGGGGGTAGAGGTCGGCGAGCAGTACTTC.

This clonotype was picked up a small number of times. The rearrangement links TRBV14 to TRBJ2-4, with 8 bases identical to TRBD2. CDR1 and CDR2 (germline): SGHDN, FVKESK. The CDR3 is 18 amino acids. The trim removed 0 bases at V and 6 bases at J, leaving 13 bases unmatched. DNA for the CDR3: TGTGCCAGCAGCCAAGATAGGTCTGCGGGGGGCCAACTAAACATTCAGTACTTC. Translating gives CASSQDRSAGGQLNIQYF. The variable domain in full, with the rest retrieved from reference TRBV14 and TRBJ2-4, is EAGVTQFPSHSVIEKGQTVTLRCDPISGHDNLYWYRRVMGKEIKFLLHFVKESKQDESGMPNNRFLAERTGGTYSTLKVQPAELEDSGVYFCASSQDRSAGGQLNIQYFGAGTRLSVL.

This clonotype came up many times. The gene calls are TRBV28 and TRBJ1-4, with D possibly matching TRBD1 (6 bases). The V end was cut by 4 bases, the J end by 6 bases, with 15 bases between. From germline, CDR1 is MDHEN and CDR2 SYDVKM. The CDR3 contains 15 residues. CDR3 region: CASSSPGTRDEKLFF. The CDR3 bases are TGTGCCAGCAGTTCCCCCGGGACAAGAGATGAAAAACTGTTTTTT. The whole variable domain, filled in from reference TRBV28 and TRBJ1-4, reads DVKVTQSSRYLVKRTGEKVFLECVQDMDHENMFWYRQDPGLGLRLIYFSYDVKMKEKGDIPEGYSVSREKKERFSLILESASTNQTSMYLCASSSPGTRDEKLFFGSGTQLSVL.

This clonotype was counted only a few times. V gene TRBV11-3 combines with J gene TRBJ2-2; 9 nucleotides match TRBD1. Germline loops: CDR1 SGHNT, CDR2 YENEEA. V shed 3 bases and J 7 bases; nucleotides not matched to a gene: 3. The CDR3 covers 14 residues. The CDR3 protein is CASSLGQGGGELFF. The CDR3, as DNA: TGTGCCAGCAGCTTGGGACAGGGAGGCGGGGAGCTGTTTTTT.

This clonotype turned up a few times. This chain connects TRBV29-1 to TRBJ2-1; D unresolved. This CDR3 has 12 amino acids. Between the trimmed V and J ends, which lost 2 bases and 7 bases, there was a span of 9 bases. Germline V gene lookup returns CDR1 SQVTM and CDR2 ANQGSEA. The CDR3 here is CSVESVGNEQFF. For the CDR3, the DNA is TGCAGCGTTGAAAGTGTCGGGAATGAGCAGTTCTTC.

This clonotype has a count of ten or more. The chain joins TRBV28 to TRBJ1-4; no clear D. This CDR3 has 12 amino acids. Deletions cut 0 bases from V and 6 bases from J, with 2 bases between. Germline V CDR1 and CDR2: MDHEN, SYDVKM. Written as DNA, the CDR3 is TGTGCCAGCAGTTTATGGCATGAAAAACTGTTTTTT. Protein: CASSLWHEKLFF.